The 29 T cell receptor beta chains presented below share a single source sample, sequenced in a study of shared clonotypes between healthy human individuals. The assay was immunoSEQ multiplex PCR, and TCRdb's table has in-frame clones only and misses some. The repertoire holds around 510,000 clones, with around 81% as singletons. The specimen was PBMCs. The receptors come from a woman aged 40 to 50 in good health. Some clones in this sample may be carry-over from other donors' samples.

This rearrangement joins TRBV18 to TRBJ2-7, with 8 bases fitting TRBD1. The CDR3 length is 14 residues. From germline, CDR1 is KGHSH and CDR2 LQKENI. Trimming removed 3 bases from V and 3 bases from J; junction bases left unmatched: 4. CDR3 bases: TGTGCCAGCTCACCGCCACAGGGGGTCTACGAGCAGTACTTC. Translated, it gives CASSPPQGVYEQYF.

The chain carries TRBV6-5 and TRBJ2-6; the D gene is possibly TRBD1 (6 bases). Trimming removed 0 bases at V and 7 bases at J, with 10 bases between. Germline lookup yields CDR1 MNHEY and CDR2 SVGAGI. CDR3 length: 15 residues. The CDR3 loop is CASSYSTQGANVLTF. CDR3 nucleotides: TGTGCCAGCAGTTACTCGACACAGGGTGCCAACGTCCTGACTTTC.

The gene calls are TRBV11-3 and TRBJ2-3; D remains ambiguous. The CDR3 runs 14 residues. Germline V CDR1 and CDR2: SGHNT, YENEEA. The V and J ends lost 3 bases and 2 bases respectively, with 9 bases between them. The CDR3 sequence is CASSFSSHTDTQYF. The CDR3 region has the DNA TGTGCCAGCAGCTTCTCCTCACACACAGATACGCAGTATTTT. Looking up the rest from reference TRBV11-3 and TRBJ2-3 gives the full variable domain: EAGVVQSPRYKIIEKKQPVAFWCNPISGHNTLYWYLQNLGQGPELLIRYENEEAVDDSQLPKDRFSAERLKGVDSTLKIQPAELGDSAVYLCASSFSSHTDTQYFGPGTRLTVL.

The CDR3 region is CASSLDRGRETQYF. The CDR3 DNA reads TGTGCCAGCAGCCTCGATAGGGGCAGGGAGACCCAGTACTTC. The chain recombines TRBV7-2 with TRBJ2-5, with a possible D match to TRBD1 (5 bases). V lost 5 bases and J lost 5, with 15 bases in between. CDR3 length: 14 residues. Germline V lookup: CDR1 SGHTA, CDR2 FQGNSA.

The rearrangement links TRBV18 to TRBJ2-3, with D perhaps matching TRBD1 or TRBD2 (5 bases each). CDR1 KGHSH and CDR2 LQKENI come from the germline V gene. The CDR3 consists of 13 residues. Trimming stripped 4 bases from V and 5 bases from J, with 10 bases between. CDR3 protein: CASSLRGEDTQYF. Written as DNA, the CDR3 is TGTGCCAGCTCACTCAGAGGGGAAGATACGCAGTATTTT.

As for this clone: At the DNA level, this CDR3 is encoded by other sequences in the same sample as well. The CDR3 loop is CASRGTGWDTEAFF. The CDR3 DNA reads TGCGCCAGCAGGGGTACAGGGTGGGACACTGAAGCTTTCTTT. V gene TRBV5-1 combines with J gene TRBJ1-1, with a tentative D call TRBD1 (6 bases). Trimming pared 5 bases from V and 3 bases from J, leaving 14 bases between. The CDR3 covers 14 residues. Germline V gene lookup returns CDR1 SGHRS and CDR2 YFSETQ.

Of note for this clone: A far larger clone lies a single base away; this is likely a read error. The chain combines TRBV30 with TRBJ1-5; D perhaps matches TRBD1 (5 bases). This CDR3 comprises 15 residues. Germline V CDR1 and CDR2: GTSNPN, SVGIG (reference sequence). The CDR3 nucleotides read TGTGCCTGGAGTCTGACGGGGCCTAGCAATCAGACCCAGCATTTT. It is translated as CAWSLTGPSNQTQHF.

The sample holds one count of this clone. The J gene is TRBJ1-1, the V gene TRBV28; D unclear. Germline CDR1 MDHEN, CDR2 SYDVKM. V lost 10 bases and J 10 bases, leaving 31 bases between the germline ends. The CDR3 consists of 16 residues. DNA for the CDR3: TGTGCCACCATCAGCAGTCCCGGCAGAACGGGGTTGAGAGCTTTCTTT. Amino acid sequence: CATISSPGRTGLRAFF.

The V call is TRBV2, the J call TRBJ2-7; a possible D gene is TRBD1 (6 bases). This CDR3 has 14 residues. Germline CDR1 and CDR2: SNHLY and FYNNEI. V lost 7 bases, J lost 0 bases, and 13 bases lay in between. CDR3 sequence reads: CASNRDRASYEQYF. The CDR3 DNA is TGTGCCAGCAACAGGGATCGGGCCTCCTACGAGCAGTACTTC.

The CDR3 loop reads CASSLGVAEQFF. CDR3 DNA sequence: TGTGCCAGCAGCTTAGGGGTCGCTGAGCAGTTCTTC. V usage is TRBV11-2 and J usage is TRBJ2-1; no reliable D call. Germline lookup yields CDR1 SGHAT and CDR2 FQNNGV. Trimming took 1 base from V and 9 from J, leaving 7 bases between them. This CDR3 has 12 residues.

This clone was found once. This clone may be a read error of a much larger clone one base away. The rearrangement links TRBV6-1 to TRBJ1-1; D unclear. The CDR3 covers 13 residues. Germline values: CDR1 MNHNS, CDR2 SASEGT. Trimming cost V 6 bases and J 0 bases, with 8 bases left between them. The CDR3: CASSRTVNTEAFF. The CDR3 DNA is TGTGCCAGCAGCCGGACGGTGAACACTGAAGCTTTCTTT.

V and J are TRBV5-4 and TRBJ1-2; D might be TRBD1 (5 bases). The germline V gene has CDR1 SGHNT and CDR2 YYREEE (reference sequence). With 6 bases removed from V and 14 bases from J, the gap between germline ends came to 20 bases. This CDR3 is built from 12 residues. The CDR3 region has the DNA TGTGCCAGCAACAATGCCCAGGAGAGGGGAACCTTC. Translated: CASNNAQERGTF.

The genes are TRBV28 and TRBJ1-3, with D hard to call. The CDR3 consists of 12 residues. V lost 8 bases and J 1 base, leaving 6 bases between the germline ends. Germline values: CDR1 MDHEN, CDR2 SYDVKM. CDR3: CASQDSGNTIYF. The CDR3 bases are TGTGCCAGCCAGGATTCTGGAAACACCATATATTTT.

Details on this clone: This may come from a read error, since a much larger clone is one base off. Here the CDR3 omits its conserved ending phenylalanine or tryptophan, so a read error is the likely source. DNA for the CDR3: TGCAGTGCTAGTGGGAATCAGCCCCAGCATCTT. This gives the protein CSASGNQPQHL. V is TRBV20-1 and J is TRBJ1-5; D not certain. This CDR3 spans 11 amino acids. The V gene's germline CDR1 is DFQATT and CDR2 SNEGSKA (reference sequence). Deletions cut 3 bases from V and 4 bases from J, with 4 bases between.

The chain carries TRBV30 and TRBJ2-7; perhaps TRBD1 as D (6 bases). The CDR3 length is 13 residues. Per the germline V gene, CDR1 is GTSNPN and CDR2 is SVGIG (reference sequence). The ends were cut back, 3 bases at V and 12 bases at J, with 21 bases in the middle. The DNA of the CDR3 is TGTGCCTGGAGGGCTAACTCACAGGGCCGATGGTACTTC. Its translation is CAWRANSQGRWYF.

This clone occurred once. This CDR3 is CASSWDGQGETQYF. CDR3 sequence (DNA): TGCGCCAGCAGCTGGGATGGACAGGGAGAGACCCAGTACTTC. V gene TRBV5-1 combines with J gene TRBJ2-5; 8 nucleotides align to TRBD1. CDR3 size: 14 residues. V shed 3 bases and J 4 bases; nucleotides not matched to a gene: 5. The germline V gene has CDR1 SGHRS and CDR2 YFSETQ.

This clone has just one count. The chain combines TRBV19 with TRBJ1-2; 11 bases line up with TRBD1. The germline V gene has CDR1 LNHDA and CDR2 SQIVND (reference sequence). CDR3 length: 15 residues. The trim removed 6 bases at V and 4 bases at J, leaving 7 bases unmatched. CDR3 in DNA: TGTGCCAGTAGAACCGGACAGGGGGCCTTCTATGGCTACACCTTC. Amino acid sequence: CASRTGQGAFYGYTF.

The chain has TRBV2 and TRBJ1-5, with 12 bases fitting TRBD1. The CDR3 is 14 amino acids. V trimming: 9 bases; J trimming: 5 bases; junction bases outside the gene matches: 5. CDR1 and CDR2 from the germline V gene are SNHLY and FYNNEI. Written as DNA, the CDR3 is TGTGCCAGTAGGGACAGGGGGCTGGATCAGCCCCAGCATTTT. Translating gives CASRDRGLDQPQHF.

V and J are TRBV4-3 and TRBJ2-3; 7 positions agree with TRBD1. Trimming took 0 bases from V and 4 from J; bases not matched to a gene: 10. The CDR3 covers 17 residues. Germline V gene data show CDR1 as LGHNA and CDR2 as YSLEER. The CDR3 region is CASSQDLGGTGADTQYF. DNA of the CDR3: TGCGCCAGCAGCCAAGATCTTGGTGGAACAGGGGCAGATACGCAGTATTTT.

This clone appeared a few times. The chain carries TRBV4-3 and TRBJ2-7, with TRBD2 identical over 12 bases. Trimming at V came to 0 bases and at J to 4 bases, leaving 4 bases not matched to a gene. From germline, CDR1 is LGHNA and CDR2 YSLEER. There are 16 residues in the CDR3. As DNA, the CDR3 is TGCGCCAGCAGCCAAGATCCCCTAGCGGGAGGGTACGAGCAGTACTTC. It encodes CASSQDPLAGGYEQYF.

The V gene is TRBV4-1, the J gene TRBJ2-2; 7 bases are shared with TRBD2. Per the germline V gene, CDR1 is MGHRA and CDR2 is YSYEKL. With V trimmed by 1 base and J by 6 bases, 11 bases remained unmatched. CDR3 length: 17 residues. This CDR3 reads CASSQAPLAGVPGELFF. The CDR3, as DNA: TGCGCCAGCAGCCAAGCCCCTCTGGCGGGAGTTCCCGGGGAGCTGTTTTTT.

In regard to this clone: This may arise from a read error, as a much more abundant clone is one base away. The sample contains more than one DNA sequence encoding this CDR3. The rearrangement joins TRBV5-4 to TRBJ2-7; 11 positions agree with TRBD2. This CDR3 is 14 amino acids long. V was clipped by 4 bases and J by 3 bases; unmatched bases: 3. Germline V CDR1 and CDR2: SGHNT, YYREEE (reference sequence). The CDR3 DNA sequence: TGTGCCAGCAGCCCCGGGACTAGCGGCTACGAGCAGTACTTC. Translating gives CASSPGTSGYEQYF.

The chain carries TRBV2 and TRBJ2-1; maybe TRBD2 (5 bases). Looked up from germline, CDR1 is SNHLY and CDR2 is FYNNEI. The CDR3 extends over 13 amino acids. The V and J ends lost 2 bases and 7 bases respectively, with 9 bases between them. CDR3: CASSETRRNEQFF. CDR3 nucleotides: TGTGCCAGCAGTGAAACTAGAAGAAATGAGCAGTTCTTC.

This clone has at least ten counts. This sequence joins TRBV2 and TRBJ2-7; 7 bases agree with TRBD2. V was pared by 8 bases and J by 5 bases, with 9 bases of the junction left unmatched. Germline values: CDR1 SNHLY, CDR2 FYNNEI. The CDR3 loop spans 13 amino acids. The CDR3 DNA reads as TGTGCCAGCCGGGACTATTCGCGGAACGAGCAGTACTTC. Translated: CASRDYSRNEQYF.

This chain uses TRBV6-1 with TRBJ1-1; possibly TRBD1 for D (6 bases). Germline CDR1 and CDR2: MNHNS and SASEGT. V lost 7 bases and J lost 5, with 17 bases in between. The CDR3 is 14 residues long. The CDR3 region has the DNA TGTGCCAGCACCGTGGGGGGGCTGGGGACTGAAGCTTTCTTT. Protein sequence: CASTVGGLGTEAFF.

The chain uses TRBV19 and TRBJ2-1; D is unclear. The CDR3 spans 15 residues. The germline V and J ends were trimmed by 5 bases and 0 bases, with 11 bases remaining between them. Germline lookup yields CDR1 LNHDA and CDR2 SQIVND (reference sequence). CDR3 residues: CASSSQRSSYNEQFF. CDR3 bases: TGTGCCAGTAGTTCCCAGAGAAGCTCCTACAATGAGCAGTTCTTC.

Remarks on this clone: This may stem from a read error, because a much larger clone lies one nucleotide away. Here the CDR3 reads CASSLGAGTYNEQFF. CDR3 in DNA: TGTGCCAGCAGCTTGGGGGCGGGTACCTACAATGAGCAGTTCTTC. The rearrangement joins TRBV5-8 to TRBJ2-1; TRBD2 is a possible D gene (5 bases). The CDR3 extends over 15 amino acids. With 0 bases removed from V and 2 bases from J, the gap between germline ends came to 9 bases. Germline values: CDR1 SGHTS, CDR2 YDEGEE.

The gene calls are TRBV18 and TRBJ2-3, with 10 bases matching TRBD2. V was clipped by 3 bases and J by 4 bases; unmatched bases: 7. CDR1 and CDR2 from the germline V gene are KGHSH and LQKENI. The CDR3 sequence is 16 residues long. The CDR3 loop is CASSPTLAGVADTQYF. The CDR3 nucleotides read TGTGCCAGCTCACCCACCCTAGCGGGAGTAGCAGATACGCAGTATTTT. Full variable domain (outside the CDR3, taken from reference TRBV18 and TRBJ2-3): NAGVMQNPRHLVRRRGQEARLRCSPMKGHSHVYWYRQLPEEGLKFMVYLQKENIIDESGMPKERFSAEFPKEGPSILRIQQVVRGDSAAYFCASSPTLAGVADTQYFGPGTRLTVL.

This clone was seen only once. This could be a read error, since a much larger clone is one nucleotide away. Other nucleotide sequences from this sample produce the same CDR3. V is TRBV7-9 and J is TRBJ2-5; D is ambiguous. The germline V gene has CDR1 SEHNR and CDR2 FQNEAQ (reference sequence). Deletions cut 2 bases from V and 4 bases from J, with 2 bases between. This CDR3 region has 11 residues. In DNA, the CDR3 is TGTGCCAGCAGCTTATCAGAGACCCAGTACTTC. This sequence encodes CASSLSETQYF.